The clone carrying this T cell receptor beta chain has at least ten counts. What it recognizes is unknown. V was clipped by 7 bases and J by 1 base; unmatched bases: 3. This CDR3 spans 13 amino acids. The germline V gene has CDR1 MNHNY and CDR2 SVGAGI (reference sequence). A second about 7 to 11 cycle PCR used barcoded and J-beta primers. Each of the cDNA molecules was tagged by a template-switch adaptor with 12 random nucleotides. TCRdb fed the 5' RACE reads into MiXCR, producing one record per CDR3 protein. The sample yields approximately 850,000 distinct CDR3 sequences, approximately 48% seen once. This sample is drawn from a study of blood T cells in healthy people across ages. Whole-study results and caveats: Unsorted PBMCs ruled out conclusive naive versus antigen-experienced comparison.

J is TRBJ2-5 and V is TRBV6-6; 7 bases fit TRBD1. Specimen: blood. This TCR came from a man in his sixties in good health. The DNA for the CDR3 is TGTGCCAGCACAAGACAGGGCCAAGAGACCCAGTACTTC. Protein sequence: CASTRQGQETQYF.